The next 10 T cell receptor beta chains were all read from a single sample in a study of OX40 agonist ivuxolimab in advanced cancers. The protocol used for the library was the immunoSEQ multiplex PCR assay. TCRdb took over this immuneACCESS table, retaining in-frame rearrangements with V and J assigned. Such tables are incomplete; in checked studies, under half of the missing clones stem from an unresolved V gene, and the remainder is unexplained. The sample table holds 62,000 or so clones, of which about 83% were seen once. The top ten constitute around 9.8% of the sample. This specimen was CD4+ or CD8+ T cells sorted from blood, taken in a trial of the OX40 agonist ivuxolimab. These receptor sequences come from an adult with an advanced solid tumor such as melanoma, head and neck, liver or kidney cancer.

This clone was found a few times. The chain has TRBV7-9 and TRBJ1-2; 9 positions match TRBD1. This CDR3 has 15 residues. With V trimmed by 3 bases and J by 2 bases, 4 bases remained unmatched. Germline values: CDR1 SEHNR, CDR2 FQNEAQ (reference sequence). This CDR3 reads CASSLRGQGNYGYTF. CDR3 sequence (DNA): TGTGCCAGCAGCTTGAGGGGACAGGGAAACTATGGCTACACCTTC.

The chain combines TRBV5-6 with TRBJ2-7; tentatively, D is TRBD1 (6 bases). Per the germline V gene, CDR1 is SGHDT and CDR2 is YYEEEE. V dropped 5 bases and J dropped 4 bases, with 7 bases sitting between them. The CDR3 loop spans 11 amino acids. The CDR3 coding sequence is TGTGCCAGCAGGAGGGGGTACGAGCAGTACTTC. Translation: CASRRGYEQYF. Variable domain in full (rest from reference TRBV5-6 and TRBJ2-7): DAGVTQSPTHLIKTRGQQVTLRCSPKSGHDTVSWYQQALGQGPQFIFQYYEEEERQRGNFPDRFSGHQFPNYSSELNVNALLLGDSALYLCASRRGYEQYFGPGTRLTVT.

This chain joins TRBV25-1 and TRBJ2-5, with D unresolved. The J call may be wrong; the DNA end is better matched by TRBJ2-7. CDR1 MGHDK and CDR2 SYGVNS come from the germline V gene. The CDR3 runs to 13 residues. DNA of the CDR3: TGTGCCAGCAGTGGCCGGGTTCCCTACGAGCAGTACTTC. Translated, it gives CASSGRVPYEQYF.

The V call is TRBV19, the J call TRBJ2-7; a possible D gene is TRBD2 (6 bases). Per the germline V gene, CDR1 is LNHDA and CDR2 is SQIVND (reference sequence). The CDR3 spans 14 residues. The V and J ends lost 2 bases and 6 bases respectively, with 14 bases between them. Here the CDR3 reads CASSITVAGGEQYF. The CDR3 coding sequence is TGTGCCAGTAGTATAACTGTTGCCGGGGGCGAGCAGTACTTC.

This rearrangement joins TRBV11-2 to TRBJ2-7; D possibly corresponds to TRBD1 (5 bases). The V gene lost 5 bases and the J gene lost 2 bases, with 19 bases spanning the gap. Germline values: CDR1 SGHAT, CDR2 FQNNGV. CDR3 size: 16 residues. The CDR3 reads CASSLFFLGPTYEQYF. The CDR3 nucleotides are TGTGCCAGCAGCCTTTTTTTTCTGGGGCCCACCTACGAGCAGTACTTC.

This rearrangement joins TRBV6-6 to TRBJ1-5; perhaps TRBD1 as D (5 bases). Germline assignment: CDR1 MNHNY and CDR2 SVGAGI (reference sequence). This CDR3 comprises 16 residues. Trimming removed 3 bases from V and 6 bases from J, with 18 bases in between. CDR3 sequence (DNA): TGTGCCAGCAGTTATGGCCTAGGGGTGGTGGCTCAGCCCCAGCATTTT. The encoded protein is CASSYGLGVVAQPQHF.

In its sample, this clone was seen once. The chain combines TRBV7-2 with TRBJ1-3; D ambiguous. Germline values: CDR1 SGHTA, CDR2 FQGNSA. The CDR3 contains 16 residues. V gave up 3 bases and J gave up 0 bases, with 12 bases separating them. The CDR3 here is CASSLGSPFSGNTIYF. The CDR3 DNA sequence: TGTGCCAGCAGCTTGGGCAGTCCGTTCTCTGGAAACACCATATATTTT.

The table lists this clone with a count of one. This chain links TRBV7-9 with TRBJ2-2; a weak D match, TRBD1 (6 bases). Trimming pared 5 bases from V and 4 bases from J, leaving 14 bases between. This CDR3 is built from 15 residues. Germline V lookup: CDR1 SEHNR, CDR2 FQNEAQ (reference sequence). The CDR3: CASSTRGPSTGELFF. DNA for the CDR3: TGTGCCAGCAGCACCAGGGGCCCGAGCACCGGGGAGCTGTTTTTT.

V gene TRBV11-3 combines with J gene TRBJ1-1; D gene unclear. The V end lost 3 bases, the J end lost 2 bases, and 19 bases lay between the germline ends. Germline V lookup: CDR1 SGHNT, CDR2 YENEEA. The CDR3 extends over 17 amino acids. The CDR3 DNA sequence: TGTGCCAGCAGCTTCGAAAACATCCACGGAGGAAACACTGAAGCTTTCTTT. Its protein is CASSFENIHGGNTEAFF.

This clone was picked up a small number of times. The V call is TRBV27, the J call TRBJ1-6, with D uncertain. Trimming pared 0 bases from V and 3 bases from J, leaving 9 bases between. This CDR3 has 16 amino acids. Germline CDR1 and CDR2: MNHEY and SMNVEV (reference sequence). The CDR3 DNA reads TGTGCCAGCAGTTTATCCCTCAGGTTCTATAATTCACCCCTCCACTTT. Its protein product is CASSLSLRFYNSPLHF.